This T cell receptor (beta chain) was observed in a study of CD8+CD57+ T cells in acquired aplastic anemia (dated by TCRdb to about 2018). With regard to the full study: On average, sorted CD4+ and CD8+ cells yielded about 3 ug of extracted DNA, with a range of 0.2 to 27.4 ug. Healthy donor samples averaged about 9.8 million reads for CD4+ and 11.0 million for CD8+ cells.

In its sample, this clonotype was seen a few times. Its antigen target is currently unknown. Nothing much larger sits one base from this clone, and base qualities are not available. CDR1 and CDR2 were assigned from the germline V gene as ENHRY and SYGVKD. V is reduced by 8 bases and J by 5 bases, leaving a spacing of 18 bases between them. The CDR3 sequence holds 14 residues, the cysteine and phenylalanine included. Left in the record is the CDR3 DNA by itself, 42 bases read in frame from the first base. Broader findings and caveats from the paper: CD8+ Simpson's diversity did not differ significantly between patients and healthy controls (P=0.060). Twenty-nine CD8+ CDR3 sequences were found in both patients and controls but appeared to be highly expressed in patients and within the immunodominant clones of the patients.

TCR beta VDJ combination and CDR3 sequence profiling used genomic DNA as the template. An Illumina HiSeq 2000 was the platform used for TCR repertoire sequencing. The paper's processing steps were these. Repertoire assessment relied on Simpson's diversity index, CDR3 size and DJ length profiles, and TRBV/TRBJ rearrangement plots. The immunodominant clone was defined as the most abundant DNA sequence in deep sequencing data. CDR3 amino acid sequences were screened for sharing across subjects and compared with published repertoires and the VDJdb database. TCRdb's own reprocessing of the public reads used fastp at Q25 and MiXCR and kept productive beta chains. Each record represents a unique CDR3 protein, reported with the most common genes and DNA among its rows. V and J calls and clone size were set by TCRdb, not the authors. For this sample there are some 130,000 distinct CDR3 sequences; about 40% appear just once. In total, the top ten clones hold roughly 8.4% of the sample.

TCR repertoires of sorted CD4+ and CD8+ blood T cells from severe aplastic anemia patients and healthy subjects were deep-sequenced in the study. Ficoll-Paque density gradient centrifugation was used to isolate peripheral blood mononuclear cells. Before DNA extraction, CD4+ and CD8+ T cells were sorted by FACS or by magnetic beads. The sample was sorted CD4+, CD8+, or CD8+CD57+ T cells (not recorded which) from PBMCs. The TCR sequence derives from a human donor in good health, serving as a control. Recombination linked TRBV10-3 to TRBJ2-5, with TRBD2 tentatively as D gene (6 bases match). This receptor has the CDR3 CAISERGLEETQYF. The DNA sequence is as follows: TGTGCCATCTCAGAAAGGGGACTGGAGGAGACCCAGTACTTC.